This T cell receptor beta chain was recovered during a study of T cell repertoires in cytomegalovirus infection. Study background: It was the public TCR beta signatures that indicated both CMV infection and matching HLA type.

In TCRdb, the reads were re-called with MiXCR into one record per CDR3 protein. The repertoire has about 920,000 distinct CDR3 sequences, approximately 33% of them found once; the top ten carry 13%. The CDR3 loop spans 14 amino acids. The V gene's germline CDR1 is SEHNR and CDR2 FQNEAQ (reference sequence). V dropped 11 bases and J dropped 6 bases, with 22 bases sitting between them. Concerning this clonotype: Its antigen is unknown.

This material consisted of cultured CD8+ T cells from PBMCs, taken from culture after CMV antigen stimulation. The V gene is TRBV7-9, the J gene TRBJ1-1; no firm D call. This TCR came from a human donor in good health (CMV status not recorded). Some clones in this sample may be carry-over from other donors' samples. CDR3 coding DNA: TGTGCCGTCCCGAGGGCGAGAGCCAGATCTGAAGCTTTCTTT. It encodes CAVPRARARSEAFF.